This T cell receptor (beta chain) was identified in a study of cytomegalovirus exposure and HLA in healthy donors. Study results and caveats: Presence/absence comparisons presumed near-even sequencing depth among donors. Segments of the TCR beta V type were, in most cases, productive about 87% or about 30% of the time in an earlier analysis.

Primers included in the PCR were 60 Vbeta and 13 Jbeta primers. Assay used: immunoSEQ multiplex PCR; TCRdb lists only in-frame clones, some missing. The sample lists 110,000 or so clones, 60% to 80% occurring once. In its sample, this clone was seen once. The antigen is not known. CDR1 is SGDLS and CDR2 is YYNGEE in the germline V gene. With 0 bases removed from V and 2 bases from J, the gap between germline ends came to 11 bases. The CDR3 sequence is 15 residues long. Sequenced: PBMCs. The clonotype was recovered from a man aged 18 to 35 in good health and CMV-seropositive. V usage is TRBV9 and J usage is TRBJ2-5, with D perhaps matching TRBD1 (7 bases). The CDR3 bases are TGTGCCAGCAGCGTAGAGGGGGCGGGACAAGAGACCCAGTACTTC. It translates to CASSVEGAGQETQYF.